This T cell receptor beta chain is from a study of neoadjuvant nivolumab and ipilimumab in lung cancer. CDR3 length: 14 amino acids. From germline, CDR1 is MGHRA and CDR2 YSYEKL. V was shortened by 4 bases and J by 4 bases, with 13 bases between the two germline ends. Repertoires were generated with immunoSEQ multiplex PCR, while TCRdb's copy carries only in-frame clones and drops some. The table has several thousand clones, 84% seen once; the top ten hold approximately 8%. This TCR was sampled from an adult with non-small cell lung cancer. The chain has TRBV4-1 and TRBJ1-1, with D hard to call. The material sequenced was tumor tissue, taken after neoadjuvant nivolumab, alone or with ipilimumab, at or shortly before surgery. The CDR3 spells CASSRDPGSTEAFF. The CDR3, as DNA: TGCGCCAGCAGCCGCGACCCGGGGAGCACTGAAGCTTTCTTT.